This TCR beta chain is drawn from a study of control samples from healthy donors and cancer patients (TCRdb year 2020). The library relied on the immunoSEQ multiplex PCR assay. The clones in this table, taken by TCRdb from immuneACCESS, are in-frame only. Not every clone is retained; where verified, under half of the shortfall comes from an unresolved V gene, and the cause of the rest is unknown. For this sample there are some 150,000 clones; roughly 92% appear just once. The ten largest clones take up about an eighth of the sample. Concerning this clone: This receptor's antigen is unknown. No much larger clone exists at a distance of one base, and base qualities are not known.

CDR1 and CDR2 (LNHDA, SQIVND) derive from the germline V gene (reference sequence). Inclusive of the bounding cysteine and phenylalanine, the CDR3 is 14 residues long. This entry keeps only the CDR3 DNA: 42 bases, framed from base 1. V was cut back by 5 bases and J by 2 bases, leaving a gap of 10 bases between them. Sequenced: blood. The source is a man aged 35-49 years in good health. The sequence is built from TRBV19 and TRBJ1-5, with the identity of the D gene unclear. The nucleotide sequence reads TGTGCCAGTAGTTCAAGGACGGGCAATCAGCCCCAGCATTTT. Translated, it reads CASSSRTGNQPQHF.